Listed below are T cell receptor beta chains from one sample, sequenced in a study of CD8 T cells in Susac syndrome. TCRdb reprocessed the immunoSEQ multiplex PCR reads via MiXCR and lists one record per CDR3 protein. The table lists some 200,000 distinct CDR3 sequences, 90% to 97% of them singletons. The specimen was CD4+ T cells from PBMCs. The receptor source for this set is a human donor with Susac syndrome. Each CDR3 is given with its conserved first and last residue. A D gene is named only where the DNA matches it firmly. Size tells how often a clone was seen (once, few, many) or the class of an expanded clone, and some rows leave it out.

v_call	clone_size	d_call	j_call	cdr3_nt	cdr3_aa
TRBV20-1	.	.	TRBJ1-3	TGCAGTGCGTCTTTTGGGGGGTTCTCTGGAAACACCATATATTTT	CSASFGGFSGNTIYF
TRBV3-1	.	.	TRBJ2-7	TGTGCCAGCAGCCAGGGGGGAGCCTACGAGCAGTACTTC	CASSQGGAYEQYF
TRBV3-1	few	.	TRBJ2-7	TGTGCCAGCAGCCAAGATTCCTACGAGCAGTACTTC	CASSQDSYEQYF
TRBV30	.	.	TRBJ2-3	TGTGCCTGGAGTGGCGGCCCCCGCGGGGGCCACACAGATACGCAGTATTTT	CAWSGGPRGGHTDTQYF
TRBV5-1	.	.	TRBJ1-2	TGCGCCAGCAGCTTGCGGGAAGCGGGGGGATATGGCTACACCTTC	CASSLREAGGYGYTF
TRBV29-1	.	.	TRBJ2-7	TGCAGCTACCAGAGAAGGGGGGTATACGAGCAGTACTTC	CSYQRRGVYEQYF
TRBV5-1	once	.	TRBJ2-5	TGCGCCAGCAGTTCGGGGCGGGGGCCTCAAGAGACCCAGTACTTC	CASSSGRGPQETQYF
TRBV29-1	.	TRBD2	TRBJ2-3	TGCAGCGCTTCACCCACTAGCGGAAGCACAGATACGCAGTATTTT	CSASPTSGSTDTQYF
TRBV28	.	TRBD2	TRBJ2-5	TGTGCCAGCAGTCCTCGAGCGCTAGCGGAAGAGACCCAGTACTTC	CASSPRALAEETQYF
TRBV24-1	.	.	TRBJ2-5	TGTGCCACCAGTGATCCTGGACGGGGGACCCAGTACTTC	CATSDPGRGTQYF
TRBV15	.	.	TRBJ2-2	TGTGCCACCAGCAAAGGTCGGCGCTCCGGGGAGCTGTTTTTT	CATSKGRRSGELFF